This T cell receptor (beta chain) was observed in a study of blood T cell repertoires in COVID-19. The V and J ends lost 1 base and 9 bases, in that order; junction bases with no gene match: 6. The CDR3 is 15 residues long. The germline CDR1 and CDR2 sequences are SGHRS and YFSETQ. Assay: immunoSEQ multiplex PCR; the TCRdb copy retains only in-frame clones and omits some. The repertoire has 40,000 to 55,000 clones, approximately 89% of them found once; the top ten carry less than 30%. The sequencing sample was made of peripheral blood. The V call is TRBV5-1, the J call TRBJ2-1; 11 bases match TRBD2. The TCR was taken from an elderly woman with acute or convalescent COVID-19. The CDR3 coding sequence is TGCGCCAGCAGCTTGATTACTAGCGGGGGTAGTGAGCAGTTCTTC. This sequence encodes CASSLITSGGSEQFF.